This TCR beta chain comes out of a study of blood T cell repertoires in COVID-19. Study as a whole: Acute-phase and convalescent COVID-19 samples originated in the United States, Italy and Spain.

Germline V CDR1 and CDR2: MNHEY, SVGAGI. The trim removed 5 bases at V and 4 bases at J, leaving 3 bases unmatched. The CDR3 has 13 amino acids. During the 2 weeks before they entered the study, exposed participants had met someone with a PCR-confirmed or clinician-diagnosed COVID-19 case. As handled by the study authors: Nucleated cell counts were estimated from reference gene primer amplification. Clones were read by immunoSEQ multiplex PCR, and TCRdb kept only the in-frame ones, dropping some. The DNA gave D and trimming, while V, J and clone size come from that table. The sample includes 200,000 to 300,000 clones, 75% to 90% seen only once; the top ten take around 3%.

The clonotype originates from a middle-aged woman who had been exposed to COVID-19. Sequencing used PBMCs or T cells enriched from blood (not recorded which). The genes are TRBV6-5 and TRBJ2-5; 8 positions agree with TRBD2. CDR3 sequence reads: CASSPGLAETQYF. The CDR3 DNA reads as TGTGCCAGCAGTCCTGGACTAGCAGAGACCCAGTACTTC.